Each of the 6 T cell receptor beta chains below was sequenced from the same sample in a study of sequential checkpoint blockade in melanoma. TCRdb keeps only in-frame clones here, not all; method: immunoSEQ multiplex PCR. Among around 9,600 clones listed, about 57% were seen once. Treatment given: randomized to nivolumab then ipilimumab (arm A) or the reverse (arm B). Source: CD8+ T cells sorted from blood (inferred from file names), taken from a patient given nivolumab and ipilimumab in sequence. These receptors all come from a human donor with melanoma.

This clone was seen a few times. The chain couples TRBV6-4 to TRBJ2-2, with 10 bases lining up with TRBD1. With V trimmed by 6 bases and J by 6 bases, 4 bases remained unmatched. The CDR3 runs 14 residues. Per germline, CDR1 MRHNA and CDR2 SNTAGT. The DNA of the CDR3 is TGTGCCAGCAGCGGGACAGGGGACGCCGGGGAGCTGTTTTTT. This encodes CASSGTGDAGELFF.

V is TRBV5-6 and J is TRBJ2-5; a weak D match, TRBD1 (5 bases). The last part of the DNA fits TRBJ2-7 better; the J call may be wrong. This CDR3 is 11 amino acids long. The V gene's germline CDR1 is SGHDT and CDR2 YYEEEE. CDR3 sequence reads: CASTDSYEQYF. CDR3 sequence (DNA): TGTGCCAGCACCGACAGTTACGAGCAGTACTTC.

The chain employs TRBV2 and TRBJ2-1; a possible D gene is TRBD1 (5 bases). Trimming took 7 bases from V and 7 from J, leaving 17 bases between them. CDR1 and CDR2 (germline): SNHLY, FYNNEI. This CDR3 region has 14 residues. CDR3 loop: CASTDTPYGNEQFF. In nucleotides, the CDR3 is TGTGCCAGCACGGACACTCCCTACGGTAATGAGCAGTTCTTC.

This sequence joins TRBV30 and TRBJ1-2; D gene ambiguous. Germline V CDR1 and CDR2: GTSNPN, SVGIG (reference sequence). The V and J ends lost 5 bases and 5 bases respectively, with 18 bases between them. This CDR3 spans 14 amino acids. The CDR3 sequence: CAWDTELGGYGYTF. CDR3 bases: TGTGCCTGGGACACGGAGCTTGGAGGATATGGCTACACCTTC.

The gene calls are TRBV5-8 and TRBJ2-7; 8 positions agree with TRBD1. The germline CDR1 and CDR2 sequences are SGHTS and YDEGEE. V gave up 2 bases and J gave up 7 bases; unmatched junction bases: 5. There are 13 residues in the CDR3. The DNA for the CDR3 is TGTGCCAGCAGCTTCCGGACAGGGTGGGAGCAGTACTTC. This translates into CASSFRTGWEQYF.

CDR3 DNA sequence: TGTGCCAGCAGGTCCCTGGAGTGGAACTATGGCTACACCTTC. Protein sequence: CASRSLEWNYGYTF. The gene calls are TRBV28 and TRBJ1-2; no reliable D call. CDR3 length: 14 amino acids. The germline gives CDR1 MDHEN, CDR2 SYDVKM. V was cut by 6 bases and J by 2 bases, with 13 bases left in between.